The 8 T cell receptor beta chains below were found in one sample sequenced in a study of beta chain features in type 1 diabetes. As every portion of the isolated RNA was reverse transcribed, the sequencing read expressed TCRB transcripts. Assay used: immunoSEQ multiplex PCR; TCRdb lists only in-frame clones, some missing. This sample has 35,000 to 50,000 clones; 50% occur once, and the top ten carry about 0.25%. Specimen: stem cell memory CD4+ T cells from blood. The source of these receptors is a woman aged 25 to 39 in good health.

The rearrangement uses TRBV14 and TRBJ2-2; 10 bases are a match to TRBD2. J gave up 4 bases and V 2 bases, and 1 base lay outside the gene matches. From germline, CDR1 is SGHDN and CDR2 FVKESK. The CDR3 length is 15 residues. DNA of the CDR3: TGTGCCAGCAGCCAAACTAGCGGGATCACCGGGGAGCTGTTTTTT. It translates to CASSQTSGITGELFF.

The rearrangement joins TRBV28 to TRBJ2-3; D is unresolved. In germline, CDR1 is MDHEN, CDR2 SYDVKM. This CDR3 spans 14 amino acids. V lost 2 bases to trimming and J lost 2 bases, with 8 bases between them. CDR3 nucleotide sequence: TGTGCCAGCAGTTTAATTCTTTTCACAGATACGCAGTATTTT. It specifies CASSLILFTDTQYF.

The J gene is TRBJ2-7, the V gene TRBV7-2; weak D call: TRBD2 (5 bases). V was pared by 5 bases and J by 3 bases, with 11 bases between. The V gene's germline CDR1 is SGHTA and CDR2 FQGNSA. There are 13 residues in the CDR3. CDR3 sequence: CASSPDWDYEQYF. The CDR3 nucleotides are TGTGCCAGCAGCCCGGACTGGGACTACGAGCAGTACTTC.

The gene calls are TRBV7-3 and TRBJ2-1; D might be TRBD1 (6 bases). V was shortened by 1 base and J by 6 bases, with 13 bases between the two germline ends. This CDR3 has 15 residues. Looked up from germline, CDR1 is SGHTA and CDR2 is FQGTGA. In DNA, the CDR3 is TGTGCCAGCAGCTTAAGGTCCGCAGGGGTCAATGAGCAGTTCTTC. Translating gives CASSLRSAGVNEQFF.

The chain recombines TRBV7-3 with TRBJ2-2, with 10 nucleotides matching TRBD2. The trim removed 6 bases at V and 3 bases at J, leaving 13 bases unmatched. Germline values: CDR1 SGHTA, CDR2 FQGTGA. The CDR3 is 18 residues long. DNA of the CDR3: TGTGCCAGCAGTAAGGGACTAGCGTCCTCCTGGGACACCGGGGAGCTGTTTTTT. It translates to CASSKGLASSWDTGELFF.

The genes are TRBV5-1 and TRBJ2-3; the match to TRBD2 covers 8 bases. J lost 3 bases, V lost 4 bases, and 10 bases had no gene match. CDR3 length: 16 amino acids. The V gene's germline CDR1 is SGHRS and CDR2 YFSETQ. The CDR3 DNA reads as TGCGCCAGCAGCAGGTCCCCCGGGACTAGTACAGATACGCAGTATTTT. Amino acid sequence: CASSRSPGTSTDTQYF.

V is TRBV10-3 and J is TRBJ2-5; 9 nucleotides agree with TRBD2. The germline V gene has CDR1 ENHRY and CDR2 SYGVKD. The CDR3 is 16 amino acids. The J segment lost 2 bases and the V segment lost 9 bases, leaving 13 bases of the junction unmatched. CDR3 residues: CAIRDVGGRGQETQYF. DNA of the CDR3: TGTGCCATAAGGGACGTCGGCGGGAGGGGTCAAGAGACCCAGTACTTC.

This chain uses TRBV7-3 with TRBJ1-1; unclear D gene. V lost 5 bases, J lost 5 bases, and 9 bases lay in between. The CDR3 loop spans 12 amino acids. The germline CDR1 and CDR2 sequences are SGHTA and FQGTGA. CDR3 in amino acids: CASSQRGTEAFF. The CDR3 nucleotides are TGTGCCAGCAGCCAGCGTGGGACTGAAGCTTTCTTT.